Listed below are T cell receptor beta chains from one sample, sequenced in a study of blood T cell repertoires in COVID-19. Assay used: immunoSEQ multiplex PCR; TCRdb lists only in-frame clones, some missing. The repertoire consists of around 400,000 clones, with roughly four fifths occurring once and the leading ten covering approximately 5%. Sequenced input: PBMCs or T cells enriched from blood (not recorded which). The origin of the receptors is a woman between 45 and 60 years old who had recovered from COVID-19. CDR3s include the opening cysteine and the closing phenylalanine or tryptophan. A D gene is named only where the DNA matches it firmly. The size entry is marked missing in some rows and otherwise reads once, few, many or a size class.

J gene,clone size,D gene,CDR3 length,V gene,CDR3 DNA,CDR3 protein
TRBJ1-3,once,TRBD1,17,TRBV18,TGTGCCAGCGCCCTCGGGACAGGATACCACTCTGGAAACACCATATATTTT,CASALGTGYHSGNTIYF
TRBJ1-3,.,.,17,TRBV7-6,TGTGCCAGCAGCTCAGGGGTAACAGCCGACTCTGGAAACACCATATATTTT,CASSSGVTADSGNTIYF
TRBJ1-4,.,TRBD1,13,TRBV29-1,TGCAGCGTTTTGGGACAGGGGAATGAAAAACTGTTTTTT,CSVLGQGNEKLFF
TRBJ1-5,.,.,16,TRBV7-2,TGTGCCAGCAGCTTATACCCGAGGGCCAGCAATCAGCCCCAGCATTTT,CASSLYPRASNQPQHF
TRBJ1-2,.,TRBD1,15,TRBV6-5,TGTGCCAGCAGTAGCCGGGACAGGGGGCGTCGGGGCTACACCTTC,CASSSRDRGRRGYTF
TRBJ1-5,.,TRBD1,16,TRBV7-2,TGTGCCAGCAGCTTAGTCACAGGGGGCGTGGAACAGCCCCAGCATTTT,CASSLVTGGVEQPQHF
TRBJ1-5,.,.,14,TRBV7-2,TGTGCCAGCAGCTTTCCGGAGGGAGGTCAGCCCCAGCATTTT,CASSFPEGGQPQHF
TRBJ1-1,.,.,11,TRBV4-2,TGTGCCAGCAGCCAACGGTACGAAGCTTTCTTT,CASSQRYEAFF
TRBJ2-5,.,.,14,TRBV7-3,TGTGCCAGCAGCTTAGGGGGGATCCAAGAGACCCAGTACTTC,CASSLGGIQETQYF
TRBJ1-1,.,.,16,TRBV23-1,TGCGCCAGCAGTCAATCTTACCCCAGCGCTCACTCAGAAGCTTTCTTT,CASSQSYPSAHSEAFF
TRBJ1-2,.,.,12,TRBV27,TGTGCCAGCAGTCAGTCGTTTGCTGGCTACACCTTC,CASSQSFAGYTF
TRBJ2-4,.,TRBD2,16,TRBV7-2,TGTGCCAGCAGCTTATGGGGGACTAGCACAAATAACATTCAGTACTTC,CASSLWGTSTNNIQYF
TRBJ2-3,.,.,14,TRBV18,TGTGCCAGCTCCCCCTCCCGTAGCACAGATACGCAGTATTTT,CASSPSRSTDTQYF
TRBJ1-1,once,.,14,TRBV19,TGTGCCAGTAGTGGATTCGGGGTGAACACTGAAGCTTTCTTT,CASSGFGVNTEAFF
TRBJ1-1,.,TRBD1,12,TRBV10-3,TGTGCCATCGGACAGGGGAACACTGAAGCTTTCTTT,CAIGQGNTEAFF
TRBJ2-3,.,.,15,TRBV7-2,TGTGCCAGCAGCTTAACGTCTACTAGCACAGATACGCAGTATTTT,CASSLTSTSTDTQYF
TRBJ1-3,.,.,15,TRBV5-4,TGTGCCAGCAGCTTACCGGGACTGGGAGGAAACACCATATATTTT,CASSLPGLGGNTIYF
TRBJ1-2,.,TRBD1,19,TRBV7-2,TGTGCCAGCAGCTTAGTAGGGGTTTTAACTGGACAGGGACACTATGGCTACACCTTC,CASSLVGVLTGQGHYGYTF
TRBJ1-2,.,.,13,TRBV27,TGTGCCAGCAGTTTGCGGGAGAACTATGGCTACACCTTC,CASSLRENYGYTF
TRBJ1-1,.,.,15,TRBV19,TGTGCCAGTAGTATAGAGTCCAGGCCGACAATGGAAGCTTTCTTT,CASSIESRPTMEAFF
TRBJ2-1,.,TRBD2,16,TRBV5-6,TGTGCCAGCAGCTGGAGCGGGAGAAGCTCCTACAATGAGCAGTTCTTC,CASSWSGRSSYNEQFF
TRBJ2-1,.,.,14,TRBV7-3,TGTGCCAGCAGCTCGGACTTAGGTTACAATGAGCAGTTCTTC,CASSSDLGYNEQFF
TRBJ1-1,.,TRBD1,14,TRBV6-5,TGTGCCAGCGGAAGCGGGACAGGGGGCTCGGAAGCTTTCTTT,CASGSGTGGSEAFF
TRBJ1-2,.,.,12,TRBV2,TGTGCCAGCGCGGACTTGGGCTATGGCTACACCTTC,CASADLGYGYTF
TRBJ1-3,.,TRBD1,17,TRBV9,TGTGCCAGCAGCGTAGGGACAGGGGGGGTCTCTGGAAACACCATATATTTT,CASSVGTGGVSGNTIYF
TRBJ1-6,once,TRBD1,15,TRBV25-1,TGTGCCAGCAGAGAAACCGGGACAGGGGACTCACCCCTCCACTTT,CASRETGTGDSPLHF
TRBJ2-2,.,.,19,TRBV14,TGTGCCAGCAGCCAAGGCCAAGGGGTCACACGGTTGGGAACCGGGGAGCTGTTTTTT,CASSQGQGVTRLGTGELFF
TRBJ1-1,.,TRBD1,18,TRBV18,TGTGCCAGCTCACCGCGCCCGGGACAGGGGGCCGAGGATACTGAAGCTTTCTTT,CASSPRPGQGAEDTEAFF
TRBJ1-2,few,TRBD1,12,TRBV18,TGTGCCAGCTCACCAGGGACAGGGAACTCCCACTTC,CASSPGTGNSHF
TRBJ1-1,.,.,15,TRBV7-2,TGTGCCAGCAGCGGGCCGGGGGAGGTGAACACTGAAGCTTTCTTT,CASSGPGEVNTEAFF
TRBJ1-2,.,TRBD1,15,TRBV9,TGTGCCAGCAGCGTGGGGACAGGGGCTAACTATGGCTACACCTTC,CASSVGTGANYGYTF
TRBJ2-7,few,.,13,TRBV11-2,TGTGCCAGCAGCTTAGACAGGCCCTACGAGCAGTACTTC,CASSLDRPYEQYF
TRBJ1-2,.,TRBD1,14,TRBV29-1,TGCAGCGTCGCGACACCGACAGGGAGCTATGGCTACACCTTC,CSVATPTGSYGYTF
TRBJ2-2,.,TRBD1,16,TRBV14,TGTGCCAGCAGCCCCAGGACAGGGCTGAACACCGGGGAGCTGTTTTTT,CASSPRTGLNTGELFF
TRBJ1-1,.,.,14,TRBV5-8,TGTGCCAGCAGCCTATCCGGGACTCTCACTGAAGCTTTCTTT,CASSLSGTLTEAFF
TRBJ1-1,.,TRBD1,12,TRBV30,TGTGCCTGGCTAGACAGGGGCACTGAAGCTTTCTTT,CAWLDRGTEAFF
TRBJ2-7,.,TRBD2,16,TRBV19,TGTGCCAGTAGTTTGGGGACTAGCGGGACTACCTACGAGCAGTACTTC,CASSLGTSGTTYEQYF
TRBJ2-7,.,TRBD2,16,TRBV27,TGTGCCAGCAGTTTCAATTCTCCTAGCGGGAGGGCCGAGCAGTACTTC,CASSFNSPSGRAEQYF
TRBJ1-3,.,TRBD1,13,TRBV30,TGTGCCTGGGAGACAGGGGCTGGAAACACCATATATTTT,CAWETGAGNTIYF
TRBJ2-1,many,.,12,TRBV12-3/TRBV12-4,TGTGCCAGCTCCTACCAGGGAAATGAGCAGTTCTTC,CASSYQGNEQFF
TRBJ2-3,.,TRBD2,16,TRBV4-1,TGCGCCAGCAGCCAACTAGCGGGGGAACTCGCAGATACGCAGTATTTT,CASSQLAGELADTQYF
TRBJ1-1,.,.,16,TRBV7-9,TGTGCCAGCAGCCCGAGCGGCGGAGGGGCGGGCACTGAAGCTTTCTTT,CASSPSGGGAGTEAFF
TRBJ2-7,.,TRBD1,16,TRBV28,TGTGCCAGCAGTTCTACCGGGACAGGGGTACCCTACGAGCAGTACTTC,CASSSTGTGVPYEQYF